This is a list of T cell receptor beta chains from one sample in a study of beta chain features in type 1 diabetes. The repertoire was sequenced with immunoSEQ multiplex PCR; TCRdb's copy has only in-frame clones and lacks some. The sample includes 400,000 to 450,000 clones, around 14% of them seen just once. What was sequenced was naive CD4+ T cells from blood. The receptors shown here come from a man aged 25 to 40 in good health. Each CDR3 is given with its conserved first and last residue. D genes are given only for firm matches. A clone size is listed for some rows: how often the clone was seen (once, few, many), or a class if it is expanded.

v_gene	abundance	d_gene	j_gene	CDR3nt	CDR3aa
TRBV15	.	.	TRBJ1-5	TGTGCCACCAGCAGAGGCCAGGGAGGGAATCAGCCCCAGCATTTT	CATSRGQGGNQPQHF
TRBV5-6	few	.	TRBJ1-5	TGTGCCAGCAGCTTGGGGTATAGCAATCAGCCCCAGCATTTT	CASSLGYSNQPQHF
TRBV4-3	.	.	TRBJ2-5	TGCGCCAGCAGCCAAGATCGCACCCAAGAGACCCAGTACTTC	CASSQDRTQETQYF
TRBV13	few	.	TRBJ1-4	TGTGCCAGCAGCCTCACCCTCTTTGCCAGGGGCGAAAAACTGTTTTTT	CASSLTLFARGEKLFF
TRBV4-3	.	TRBD2	TRBJ2-3	TGCGCCAGCAGCCCCGGACTAGCGGGGGCAGGAGATACGCAGTATTTT	CASSPGLAGAGDTQYF
TRBV7-8	few	.	TRBJ2-1	TGTGCCAGCAGCTTGGGGTGGAGTACGTATGAGCAGTTCTTC	CASSLGWSTYEQFF
TRBV14	few	.	TRBJ1-1	TGTGCCAGCAGCCGTGACACTGAAGCTTTCTTT	CASSRDTEAFF
TRBV10-3	few	.	TRBJ2-7	TGTGCCATCAGTATGACAGGTTCCTACGAGCAGTACTTC	CAISMTGSYEQYF
TRBV25-1	.	.	TRBJ2-3	TGTGCCAGCAGCCGGGACACGGCCACAGATACGCAGTATTTT	CASSRDTATDTQYF
TRBV18	.	.	TRBJ2-3	TGTGCCAGCTCACGTAGTGTCGATACGCAGTATTTT	CASSRSVDTQYF